This record concerns one T cell receptor (beta chain) sequence. The antigen is undetermined. Produced via immunoSEQ multiplex PCR; TCRdb's table is partial and in-frame only. This repertoire shows some 130,000 clones, approximately 92% found once; its top ten account for approximately 7%. The data are from a study of T cell responses to AZD1222 COVID-19 vaccine. This CDR3 region has 13 residues. The J segment lost 2 bases and the V segment lost 11 bases, leaving 8 bases of the junction unmatched. Germline V CDR1 and CDR2: SEHNR, FQNEAQ (reference sequence). Study results and limitations: Among those given AZD1222, only 5 to 7 were seropositive at baseline.

Sequencing was performed on peripheral blood, taken 28 days after the second AZD1222 dose. V gene TRBV7-9 combines with J gene TRBJ2-5; TRBD2 matches 7 bases. The receptor's source is an adult who received the AZD1222 COVID-19 vaccine. The CDR3 nucleotides are TGTGCCGGGAGGGGACTCCTGCAAGAGACCCAGTACTTC. The encoded protein is CAGRGLLQETQYF.